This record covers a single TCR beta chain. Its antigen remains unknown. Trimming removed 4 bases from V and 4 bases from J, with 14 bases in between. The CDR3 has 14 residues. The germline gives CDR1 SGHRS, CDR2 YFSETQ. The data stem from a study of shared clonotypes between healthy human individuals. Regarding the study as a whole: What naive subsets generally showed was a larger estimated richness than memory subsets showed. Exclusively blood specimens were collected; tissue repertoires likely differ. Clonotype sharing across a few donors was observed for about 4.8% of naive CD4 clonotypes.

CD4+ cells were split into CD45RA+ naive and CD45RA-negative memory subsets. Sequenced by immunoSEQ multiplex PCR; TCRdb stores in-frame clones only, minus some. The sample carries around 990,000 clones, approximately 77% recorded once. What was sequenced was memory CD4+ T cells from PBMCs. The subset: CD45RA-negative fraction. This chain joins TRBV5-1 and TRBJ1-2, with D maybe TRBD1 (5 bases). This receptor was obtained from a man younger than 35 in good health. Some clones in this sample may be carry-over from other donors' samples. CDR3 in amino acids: CASSQGDSFYGYTF. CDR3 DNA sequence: TGCGCCAGCAGCCAGGGAGACTCGTTCTATGGCTACACCTTC.